The entry that follows covers one TCR beta chain sequence. The data stem from a study of blood T cell repertoires in COVID-19. The wider study: The study drew acute and convalescent COVID-19 samples from the United States, Italy and Spain. PBMCs, B-cell-depleted T cells, or T cells provided the cDNA or gDNA that made up the material.

V lost 6 bases and J 0 bases, leaving 18 bases between the germline ends. Germline-derived CDR1 and CDR2 are SGHTA and FQGNSA. The CDR3 extends over 17 amino acids. Original methodology: The authors estimated nucleated cell counts from reference gene primer amplification. Clones were sequenced by immunoSEQ multiplex PCR, and TCRdb holds only the in-frame ones, with some missing. Clonal size and the V and J genes are those of that table, whereas D and trimming came from the DNA. The sample holds 200,000 to 250,000 clones, approximately 88% seen once. Sequenced material: PBMCs or T cells enriched from blood (not recorded which). The V and J genes are TRBV7-2 and TRBJ1-3, with D possibly matching TRBD1 (6 bases). The sequence derives from a young man with acute COVID-19. CDR3 region: CASRLDRPTISGNTIYF. The CDR3 bases are TGTGCCAGCAGACTTGACAGGCCCACGATCTCTGGAAACACCATATATTTT.